The next 28 T cell receptor beta chains were all read from a single sample in a study of CD8 T cells in Susac syndrome. Random hexamers were used to reverse transcribe the RNA input (roughly 0.5 to 1 ug). MiXCR, applied by TCRdb to the immunoSEQ multiplex PCR reads, yields one record per CDR3 protein. The table includes hundreds of thousands of distinct CDR3 sequences, around 89% detected once. Source material: CD8+ T cells from PBMCs. Source of these receptors: a human donor with multiple sclerosis.

The chain carries TRBV19 and TRBJ2-6, with unresolved D. Germline-derived CDR1 and CDR2 are LNHDA and SQIVND (reference sequence). Trimming removed 5 bases at V and 0 bases at J, with 8 bases between. The CDR3 has 15 amino acids. CDR3 sequence reads: CASSVFSSGANVLTF. The CDR3 coding sequence is TGTGCCAGTAGTGTGTTCAGCTCTGGGGCCAACGTCCTGACTTTC. Full variable domain (missing parts from reference TRBV19 and TRBJ2-6): DGGITQSPKYLFRKEGQNVTLSCEQNLNHDAMYWYRQDPGQGLRLIYYSQIVNDFQKGDIAEGYSVSREKKESFPLTVTSAQKNPTAFYLCASSVFSSGANVLTFGAGSRLTVL.

The chain employs TRBV28 and TRBJ1-4, with a possible D match to TRBD1 (6 bases). The germline gives CDR1 MDHEN, CDR2 SYDVKM. The V gene lost 2 bases and the J gene lost 8 bases, with 21 bases spanning the gap. The CDR3 consists of 17 residues. The DNA for the CDR3 is TGTGCCAGCAGTTTAGGAAGGACAGAAGCTAATTCCGAAAAACTGTTTTTT. It translates to CASSLGRTEANSEKLFF. The full variable domain, in which reference TRBV28 and TRBJ1-4 provide the parts outside the CDR3, is DVKVTQSSRYLVKRTGEKVFLECVQDMDHENMFWYRQDPGLGLRLIYFSYDVKMKEKGDIPEGYSVSREKKERFSLILESASTNQTSMYLCASSLGRTEANSEKLFFGSGTQLSVL.

The V gene is TRBV7-9, the J gene TRBJ2-1; possibly TRBD1 or TRBD2 for D (5 bases each). Germline CDR1 is SEHNR and CDR2 is FQNEAQ (reference sequence). The CDR3 contains 13 residues. The CDR3 reads CSLGGLPPGEQFF. For the CDR3, the DNA is TGTTCCCTCGGCGGGCTACCCCCAGGGGAGCAGTTCTTC.

There are a few counts of this clonotype. The chain combines TRBV29-1 with TRBJ2-2; D is uncertain. V lost 3 bases, J lost 2 bases, and 4 bases lay in between. Germline V gene data show CDR1 as SQVTM and CDR2 as ANQGSEA. This CDR3 is built from 12 residues. Here the CDR3 DNA reads TGCAGCGTTGAGGGCAACACCGGGGAGCTGTTTTTT. Its protein product is CSVEGNTGELFF.

This clonotype was picked up one time. The rearrangement links TRBV29-1 to TRBJ2-7, with D perhaps being TRBD1 or TRBD2 (5 bases each). This CDR3 has 14 amino acids. CDR1 SQVTM and CDR2 ANQGSEA come from the germline V gene. V dropped 2 bases and J dropped 0 bases, with 11 bases sitting between them. For the CDR3, the DNA is TGCAGCGTTGAATCCCGGGACCACTCCTACGAGCAGTACTTC. Its protein is CSVESRDHSYEQYF.

This clonotype was detected only once. The chain has TRBV11-3 and TRBJ2-7, with D tentatively TRBD1 (6 bases). The V end lost 5 bases, the J end lost 6 bases, and 14 bases lay between the germline ends. Germline CDR1 and CDR2: SGHNT and YENEEA. CDR3 length equals 13 residues. The CDR3 here is CASSHRDTGEQYF. The CDR3 nucleotides are TGTGCCAGCAGCCACCGGGACACTGGCGAGCAGTACTTC.

The chain links TRBV6-5 to TRBJ1-1, with a weak D call TRBD1 (6 bases). V was shortened by 5 bases and J by 3 bases, with 13 bases between the two germline ends. CDR3 length equals 14 residues. Germline V gives CDR1 MNHEY, CDR2 SVGAGI. The CDR3 here is CASSPGTSHTEAFF. CDR3 in DNA: TGTGCCAGCAGTCCCGGGACAAGCCACACTGAAGCTTTCTTT.

The chain couples TRBV2 to TRBJ2-7; the D is unclear. CDR1 is SNHLY, CDR2 FYNNEI, per germline. CDR3 length equals 14 residues. V was pared by 1 base and J by 1 base, with 8 bases between. Written as DNA, the CDR3 is TGTGCCAGCAGTGAAGAGGCTCGATCCTACGAGCAGTACTTC. It translates to CASSEEARSYEQYF.

This clonotype was found once. This rearrangement joins TRBV7-9 to TRBJ1-1; 9 bases align to TRBD1. This CDR3 contains 15 residues. Germline CDR1 and CDR2: SEHNR and FQNEAQ (reference sequence). The V segment lost 0 bases and the J segment 3 bases; nucleotides outside the gene matches: 2. CDR3 region: CASSLAQGADTEAFF. The CDR3 DNA reads TGTGCCAGCAGCTTAGCACAGGGGGCGGACACTGAAGCTTTCTTT.

The chain uses TRBV27 and TRBJ1-1; unclear D gene. This CDR3 is 14 amino acids long. Germline CDR1 is MNHEY and CDR2 is SMNVEV (reference sequence). V was clipped by 0 bases and J by 4 bases, with 9 bases between them. CDR3 sequence reads: CASSLSYVGTEAFF. In DNA form, the CDR3 reads TGTGCCAGCAGTTTATCGTATGTGGGCACTGAAGCTTTCTTT.

The V call is TRBV4-3, the J call TRBJ1-5, with D unclear. Trimming pared 4 bases from V and 5 bases from J, leaving 9 bases between. This CDR3 has 13 residues. Looked up from germline, CDR1 is LGHNA and CDR2 is YSLEER. CDR3 in amino acids: CASSPGSYQPQHF. In nucleotides, the CDR3 is TGCGCCAGCAGCCCAGGTTCTTATCAGCCCCAGCATTTT.

The chain employs TRBV7-2 and TRBJ2-7; 8 positions agree with TRBD2. From germline, CDR1 is SGHTA and CDR2 FQGNSA. The CDR3 has 13 residues. Trimming removed 4 bases from V and 2 bases from J; junction bases left unmatched: 1. Here the CDR3 reads CASSWGLAYEQYF. DNA for the CDR3: TGTGCCAGCAGCTGGGGACTAGCCTACGAGCAGTACTTC.

The sample holds one count of this clonotype. The genes are TRBV20-1 and TRBJ2-2; no clear D gene. Germline CDR1 reads DFQATT; CDR2 reads SNEGSKA (reference sequence). V was shortened by 1 base and J by 2 bases, with 5 bases between the two germline ends. CDR3 size: 13 residues. CDR3 bases: TGCAGTGCTAGAGGCGGTAACACCGGGGAGCTGTTTTTT. Encoded protein: CSARGGNTGELFF.

V and J are TRBV20-1 and TRBJ2-7, with D possibly being TRBD1 or TRBD2 (5 bases each). The germline gives CDR1 DFQATT, CDR2 SNEGSKA (reference sequence). Trimming shortened V by 3 bases and J by 3 bases, and 9 bases separated the two germline ends. This CDR3 has 12 residues. The CDR3 here is CSASRDRYEQYF. The CDR3 DNA reads TGCAGTGCTAGCCGGGACCGCTACGAGCAGTACTTC.

The chain joins TRBV6-2 or TRBV6-3 to TRBJ2-2; D is undetermined. The CDR3 is 14 amino acids. Germline V CDR1 and CDR2: MNHEY, SVGEGT. The ends were cut back, 6 bases at V and 1 base at J, with 9 bases in the middle. CDR3 sequence: CASRPRGNTGELFF. The CDR3 DNA reads as TGTGCCAGCAGGCCGCGCGGGAACACCGGGGAGCTGTTTTTT.

This clonotype appeared once. The chain couples TRBV7-3 to TRBJ2-3, with D unclear. Germline lookup yields CDR1 SGHTA and CDR2 FQGTGA. V lost 5 bases to trimming and J lost 0 bases, with 9 bases between them. The length of the CDR3 is 14 residues. Here the CDR3 DNA reads TGTGCCAGCAGCGCCCGGCTAAGCACAGATACGCAGTATTTT. It specifies CASSARLSTDTQYF.

This chain joins TRBV5-6 and TRBJ2-5; D unclear. The germline V gene encodes CDR1 SGHDT and CDR2 YYEEEE. Trimming left V 1 base short and J 5 bases short, with 9 bases between. CDR3 size: 13 residues. CDR3 DNA: TGTGCCAGCAGCTTGTATAGTTTGGAGACCCAGTACTTC. Protein: CASSLYSLETQYF.

The rearrangement joins TRBV5-1 to TRBJ2-1; 10 nucleotides align to TRBD2. CDR1 and CDR2 (germline): SGHRS, YFSETQ. V gave up 7 bases and J gave up 8 bases; unmatched junction bases: 9. The CDR3 covers 14 residues. CDR3: CASGGASGSHEQFF. The CDR3 region has the DNA TGCGCCAGCGGTGGGGCTAGCGGGAGCCATGAGCAGTTCTTC.

This chain connects TRBV20-1 to TRBJ1-1; 7 nucleotides align to TRBD1. V was clipped by 6 bases and J by 0 bases; unmatched bases: 10. The germline V gene has CDR1 DFQATT and CDR2 SNEGSKA (reference sequence). The CDR3 has 15 amino acids. In nucleotides, the CDR3 is TGCAGTGCGATCGATTTCACAGGGGTGAACACTGAAGCTTTCTTT. Translated: CSAIDFTGVNTEAFF.

V and J are TRBV29-1 and TRBJ1-2, with 8 bases lining up with TRBD1. Germline assignment: CDR1 SQVTM and CDR2 ANQGSEA. The CDR3 has 15 residues. Trimming at V came to 7 bases and at J to 7 bases, leaving 17 bases not matched to a gene. The CDR3 coding sequence is TGCAGCGCAACTATAAGGGGGCAGGGGGCGCTTGGCTACACCTTC. Its translation: CSATIRGQGALGYTF. The full variable domain, its missing parts supplied by reference TRBV29-1 and TRBJ1-2, is SAVISQKPSRDICQRGTSLTIQCQVDSQVTMMFWYRQQPGQSLTLIATANQGSEATYESGFVIDKFPISRPNLTFSTLTVSNMSPEDSSIYLCSATIRGQGALGYTFGSGTRLTVV.

A single count supports this clonotype. The V call is TRBV9, the J call TRBJ2-3; 7 positions agree with TRBD2. The J segment lost 6 bases and the V segment lost 4 bases, leaving 17 bases of the junction unmatched. The germline gives CDR1 SGDLS, CDR2 YYNGEE. The CDR3 spans 17 residues. The CDR3 is CASSHPPSGSGLDTQYF. CDR3 nucleotides: TGTGCCAGCAGCCACCCCCCTAGCGGAAGCGGCCTGGATACGCAGTATTTT. The full variable domain, in which reference TRBV9 and TRBJ2-3 provide the parts outside the CDR3, is DSGVTQTPKHLITATGQRVTLRCSPRSGDLSVYWYQQSLDQGLQFLIQYYNGEERAKGNILERFSAQQFPDLHSELNLSSLELGDSALYFCASSHPPSGSGLDTQYFGPGTRLTVL.

The rearrangement links TRBV14 to TRBJ1-4; D is perhaps TRBD1 (5 bases). CDR1 is SGHDN and CDR2 is FVKESK in the germline V gene. Trimming cost V 0 bases and J 3 bases, with 11 bases left between them. There are 16 residues in the CDR3. CDR3 region: CASSQEAPGPNEKLFF. As DNA, the CDR3 is TGTGCCAGCAGCCAAGAGGCACCGGGACCTAATGAAAAACTGTTTTTT.

This chain uses TRBV29-1 with TRBJ1-3; 8 bases line up with TRBD1. With 4 bases clipped from V and 4 bases from J, the junction kept 6 bases outside the gene matches. The CDR3 covers 14 residues. Germline V lookup: CDR1 SQVTM, CDR2 ANQGSEA. The CDR3, as DNA: TGCAGCGTTGTGGGACAGGAGGCCGGAAACACCATATATTTT. This codes for CSVVGQEAGNTIYF.

The rearrangement joins TRBV6-2 or TRBV6-3 to TRBJ2-1; possibly TRBD1 for D (6 bases). V was clipped by 6 bases and J by 2 bases, with 17 bases between them. This CDR3 is built from 16 residues. The germline V gene has CDR1 MNHEY and CDR2 SVGEGT. CDR3 sequence: CASRENRAGAYNEQFF. The CDR3 bases are TGTGCCAGCAGGGAAAACAGGGCTGGCGCCTACAATGAGCAGTTCTTC.

The chain is built from TRBV24-1 and TRBJ2-1; TRBD2 agrees at 8 bases. This CDR3 is 17 amino acids long. Germline V gene data show CDR1 as KGHDR and CDR2 as SFDVKD. V gave up 2 bases and J gave up 4 bases; unmatched junction bases: 9. The DNA for the CDR3 is TGTGCCACCAGTGATTCGGGTCAGAGCGGGGGTTACAATGAGCAGTTCTTC. Amino acid sequence: CATSDSGQSGGYNEQFF.

As regards this clonotype: An end of the junction does not agree with germline; a read error may underlie this. This rearrangement joins TRBV12-3 or TRBV12-4 to TRBJ2-1, with 13 bases matching TRBD2. The CDR3 spans 15 residues. This chain's CDR3 is CASSHPGTSGANWVF. CDR3 DNA: TGTGCCAGCAGTCACCCGGGGACTAGCGGGGCAAACTGGGTCTTC.

The chain uses TRBV20-1 and TRBJ2-1; TRBD2 is a possible D gene (6 bases). CDR3 size: 16 residues. V lost 0 bases to trimming and J lost 0 bases, with 12 bases between them. Germline V gives CDR1 DFQATT, CDR2 SNEGSKA (reference sequence). CDR3 loop: CSARDIGGGSYNEQFF. The CDR3 DNA follows: TGCAGTGCTAGAGATATTGGGGGAGGCTCCTACAATGAGCAGTTCTTC.

The rearrangement links TRBV5-1 to TRBJ2-7, with 7 bases that match TRBD1. Per germline, CDR1 SGHRS and CDR2 YFSETQ. The V segment lost 3 bases and the J segment 2 bases; nucleotides outside the gene matches: 11. The CDR3 consists of 16 residues. For the CDR3, the DNA is TGCGCCAGCAGCTGGGGACAGTTTTCTTCGGCCTACGAGCAGTACTTC. Protein product: CASSWGQFSSAYEQYF.